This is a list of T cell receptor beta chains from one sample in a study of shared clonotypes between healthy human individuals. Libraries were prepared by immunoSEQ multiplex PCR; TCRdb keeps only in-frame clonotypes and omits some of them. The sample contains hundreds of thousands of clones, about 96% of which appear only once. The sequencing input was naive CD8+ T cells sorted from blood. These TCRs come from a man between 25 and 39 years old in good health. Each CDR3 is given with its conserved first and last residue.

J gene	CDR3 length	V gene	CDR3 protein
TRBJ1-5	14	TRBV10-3	CAISGTGPSQPQHF
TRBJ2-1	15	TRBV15	CATSRGTSYRNEQFF
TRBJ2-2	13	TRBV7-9	CASSFRGTGELFF
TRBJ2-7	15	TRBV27	CASTLNGELSYEQYF
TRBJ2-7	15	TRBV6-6	CASSTDRFGYYEQYF
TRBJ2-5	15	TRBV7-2	CASSTRVTNVKTQYF
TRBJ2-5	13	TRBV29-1	CSVVGQNQETQYF
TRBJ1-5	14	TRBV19	CASSIVEQVQPQHF
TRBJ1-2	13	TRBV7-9	CASSTLDREGYTF
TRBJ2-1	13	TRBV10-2	CASRDFTYNEQFF
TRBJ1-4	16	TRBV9	CASSVGLAGGPEKLFF
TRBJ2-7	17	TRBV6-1	CASSEESPPGRSYEQYF
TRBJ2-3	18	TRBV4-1	CASSQNFLADPSTDTQYF
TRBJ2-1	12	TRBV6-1	CASSDSGNEQFF